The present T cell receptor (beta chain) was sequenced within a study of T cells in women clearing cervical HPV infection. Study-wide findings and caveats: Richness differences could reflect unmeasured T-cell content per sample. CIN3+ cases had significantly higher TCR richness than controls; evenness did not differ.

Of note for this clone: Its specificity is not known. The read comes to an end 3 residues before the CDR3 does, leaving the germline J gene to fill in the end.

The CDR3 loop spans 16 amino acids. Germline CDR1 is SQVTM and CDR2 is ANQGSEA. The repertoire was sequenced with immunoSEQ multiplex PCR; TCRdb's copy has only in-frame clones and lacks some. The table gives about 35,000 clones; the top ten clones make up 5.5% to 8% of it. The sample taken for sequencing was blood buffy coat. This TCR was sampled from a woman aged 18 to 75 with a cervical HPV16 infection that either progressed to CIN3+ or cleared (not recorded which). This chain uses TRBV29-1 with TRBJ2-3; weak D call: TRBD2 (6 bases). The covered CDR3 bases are TGCAGCGTTGAAGCCCCCTCCCTAGCGACGCTGGAGACG. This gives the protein CSVEAPSLATLET. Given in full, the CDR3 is CSVEAPSLATLETQYF.